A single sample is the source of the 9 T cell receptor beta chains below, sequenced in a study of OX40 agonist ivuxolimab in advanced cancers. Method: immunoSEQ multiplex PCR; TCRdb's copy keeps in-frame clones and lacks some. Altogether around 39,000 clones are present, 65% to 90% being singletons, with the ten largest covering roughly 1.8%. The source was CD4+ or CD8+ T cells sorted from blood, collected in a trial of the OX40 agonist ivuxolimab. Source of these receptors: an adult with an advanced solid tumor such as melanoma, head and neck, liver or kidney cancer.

CDR3 in amino acids: CASSKEDRDSNQPQHF. The CDR3 nucleotides read TGTGCCAGCAGCAAAGAGGACAGGGATAGCAATCAGCCCCAGCATTTT. The chain uses TRBV21-1 and TRBJ1-5; the table's D call, TRBD1, was not checked against the DNA. TRBV21-1 is noted as a pseudogene. The CDR3 has 16 residues.

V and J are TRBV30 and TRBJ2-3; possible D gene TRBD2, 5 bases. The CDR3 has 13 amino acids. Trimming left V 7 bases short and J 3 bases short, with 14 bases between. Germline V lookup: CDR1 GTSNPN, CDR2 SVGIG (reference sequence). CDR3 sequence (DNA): TGTGCCTTGGTTACTAGGTGGACAGATACGCAGTATTTT. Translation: CALVTRWTDTQYF.

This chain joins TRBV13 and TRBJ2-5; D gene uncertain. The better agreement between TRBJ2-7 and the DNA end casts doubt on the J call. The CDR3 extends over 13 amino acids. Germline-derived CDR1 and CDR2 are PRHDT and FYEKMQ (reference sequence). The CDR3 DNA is TGTGCCAGCAGCACCCGAAAAATCTACGAGCAGTACTTC. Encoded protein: CASSTRKIYEQYF.

The CDR3 DNA follows: TGTGCCAGCAGCGTCGTGACGGGGGGAGGAGAGACCCAGTACTTC. This gives the protein CASSVVTGGGETQYF. The chain joins TRBV9 to TRBJ2-5; 7 nucleotides line up with TRBD2. The germline V gene encodes CDR1 SGDLS and CDR2 YYNGEE. Trimming removed 2 bases from V and 4 bases from J; junction bases left unmatched: 8. This CDR3 is built from 15 residues.

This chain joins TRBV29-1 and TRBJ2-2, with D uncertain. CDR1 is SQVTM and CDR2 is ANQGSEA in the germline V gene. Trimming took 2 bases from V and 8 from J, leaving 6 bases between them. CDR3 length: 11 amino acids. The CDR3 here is CSVELLGELFF. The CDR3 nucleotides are TGCAGCGTTGAACTTCTTGGGGAGCTGTTTTTT.

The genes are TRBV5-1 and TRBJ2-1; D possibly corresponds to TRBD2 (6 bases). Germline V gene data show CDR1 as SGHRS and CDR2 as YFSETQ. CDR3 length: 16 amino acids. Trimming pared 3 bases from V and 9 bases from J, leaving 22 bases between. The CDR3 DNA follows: TGCGCCAGCAGCTCCGACGCCGGGACTTCTCAGTTTGAGCAGTTCTTC. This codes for CASSSDAGTSQFEQFF.

The CDR3 region is CASSPPLGSGGYEQYF. In DNA form, the CDR3 reads TGTGCCAGCTCACCCCCGTTAGGGAGCGGGGGTTACGAGCAGTACTTC. V usage is TRBV18 and J usage is TRBJ2-7, with TRBD2 matching over 8 bases. CDR3 length: 16 residues. With 3 bases clipped from V and 4 bases from J, the junction kept 11 bases outside the gene matches. The germline V gene encodes CDR1 KGHSH and CDR2 LQKENI.

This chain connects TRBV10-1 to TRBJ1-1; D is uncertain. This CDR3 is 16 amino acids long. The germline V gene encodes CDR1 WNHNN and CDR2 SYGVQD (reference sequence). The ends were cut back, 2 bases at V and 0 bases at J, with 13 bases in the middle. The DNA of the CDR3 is TGCGCCAGCAGTGAGATTAAGGTCCGGATGAACACTGAAGCTTTCTTT. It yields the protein CASSEIKVRMNTEAFF.

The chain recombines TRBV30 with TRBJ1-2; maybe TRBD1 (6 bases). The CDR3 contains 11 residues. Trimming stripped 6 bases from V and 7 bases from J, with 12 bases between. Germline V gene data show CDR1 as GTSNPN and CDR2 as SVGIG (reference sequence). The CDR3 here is CACQGLSGYTF. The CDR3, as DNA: TGTGCCTGCCAGGGGTTGAGTGGCTACACCTTC.